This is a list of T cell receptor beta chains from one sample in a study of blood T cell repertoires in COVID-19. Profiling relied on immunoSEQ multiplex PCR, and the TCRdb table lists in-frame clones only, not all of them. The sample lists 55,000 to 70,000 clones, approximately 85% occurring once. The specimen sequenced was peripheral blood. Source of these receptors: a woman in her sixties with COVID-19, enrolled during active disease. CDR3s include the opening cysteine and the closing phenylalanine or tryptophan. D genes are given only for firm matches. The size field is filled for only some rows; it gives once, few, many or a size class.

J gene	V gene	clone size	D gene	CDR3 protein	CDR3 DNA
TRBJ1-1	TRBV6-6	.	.	CASILQGRTTEAFF	TGTGCCAGCATCCTACAGGGAAGGACCACTGAAGCTTTCTTT
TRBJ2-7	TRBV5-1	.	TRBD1	CASSLGQGSYEQYF	TGCGCCAGCAGCTTGGGACAGGGTTCCTACGAGCAGTACTTC
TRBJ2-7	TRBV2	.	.	CASIRDNTYEQYF	TGTGCCAGCATCCGGGACAATACCTACGAGCAGTACTTC
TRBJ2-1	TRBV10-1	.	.	CASSDSVSEQFF	TGCGCCAGCAGTGACAGTGTCAGTGAGCAGTTCTTC
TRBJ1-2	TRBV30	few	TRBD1	CAWTRTGDGYTF	TGTGCCTGGACCAGGACAGGAGATGGCTACACCTTC
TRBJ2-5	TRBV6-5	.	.	CASSYNRKETQYF	TGTGCCAGCAGTTACAACAGAAAAGAGACCCAGTACTTC
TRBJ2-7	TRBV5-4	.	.	CASSTTGSKEQYF	TGTGCCAGCAGCACCACCGGGAGCAAGGAGCAGTACTTC
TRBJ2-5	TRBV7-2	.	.	CASSRTSGWETQYF	TGTGCCAGCAGCCGTACGTCGGGTTGGGAGACCCAGTACTTC
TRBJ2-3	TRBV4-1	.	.	CASSQGIGSPADF	TGCGCCAGCAGCCAAGGTATAGGCTCGCCCGCGGATTTT
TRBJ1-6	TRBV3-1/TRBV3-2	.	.	CASSQGSHIQSPLHF	TGTGCCAGCAGCCAAGGAAGCCATATACAGTCACCCCTCCACTTT
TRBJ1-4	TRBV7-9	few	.	CASSLVDSKGEKLFF	TGTGCCAGCAGCCTTGTGGACAGTAAGGGTGAAAAACTGTTTTTT
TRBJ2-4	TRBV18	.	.	CASSPNRADIQYF	TGTGCCAGCTCACCAAACAGGGCGGACATTCAGTACTTC
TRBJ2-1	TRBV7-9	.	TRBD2	CASSFRLAGRNEQFF	TGTGCCAGCAGCTTTCGACTAGCGGGCCGCAATGAGCAGTTCTTC
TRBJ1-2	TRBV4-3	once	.	CASSQDLGGAYGYTF	TGCGCCAGCAGCCAAGACCTAGGGGGGGCCTATGGCTACACCTTC
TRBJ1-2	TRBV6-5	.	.	CASSYSAGSNYGYTF	TGTGCCAGCAGTTACTCCGCGGGGTCTAACTATGGCTACACCTTC
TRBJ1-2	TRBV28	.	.	CASTSEVLSYGYTF	TGTGCCAGCACTAGCGAAGTCTTATCCTATGGCTACACCTTC
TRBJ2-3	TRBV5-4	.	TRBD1	CASSLTGTGGAGTDTQYF	TGTGCCAGCAGCTTAACCGGGACAGGGGGCGCTGGCACAGATACGCAGTATTTT
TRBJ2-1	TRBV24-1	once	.	CATSDFLHEQFF	TGTGCCACCAGTGATTTCCTCCATGAGCAGTTCTTC
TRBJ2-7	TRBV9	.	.	CASSVGSSDYEQYF	TGTGCCAGCAGCGTAGGTAGCTCTGACTACGAGCAGTACTTC
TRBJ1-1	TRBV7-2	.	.	CASSLAYSGTEAFF	TGTGCCAGCAGCTTAGCGTACAGTGGCACTGAAGCTTTCTTT
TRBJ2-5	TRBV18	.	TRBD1	CASSPGTVQETQYF	TGTGCCAGCTCACCCGGGACAGTACAAGAGACCCAGTACTTC
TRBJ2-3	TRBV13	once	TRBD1	CASSLEWDRGSTDTQYF	TGTGCCAGCAGCTTAGAATGGGACAGGGGTAGTACAGATACGCAGTATTTT
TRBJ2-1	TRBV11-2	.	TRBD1	CASSQGANEQFF	TGTGCCAGCAGCCAGGGGGCCAATGAGCAGTTCTTC
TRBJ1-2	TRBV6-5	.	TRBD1	CASSQTGPGAYGYTF	TGTGCCAGCAGTCAGACAGGGCCCGGAGCCTATGGCTACACCTTC
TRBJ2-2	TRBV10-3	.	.	CAIRRLGNTGELFF	TGTGCCATCCGGAGGCTTGGGAACACCGGGGAGCTGTTTTTT
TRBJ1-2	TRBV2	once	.	CASSEGRGPNYGYTF	TGTGCCAGCAGTGAAGGGCGGGGACCTAACTATGGCTACACCTTC
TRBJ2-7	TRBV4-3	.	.	CASSQGQTTTYEQYF	TGCGCCAGCAGCCAAGGACAGACCACGACCTACGAGCAGTACTTC
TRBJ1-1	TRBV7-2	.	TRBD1	CALGRTGDPMNTEAFF	TGTGCCCTAGGTAGGACAGGGGATCCAATGAACACTGAAGCTTTCTTT
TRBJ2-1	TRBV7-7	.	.	CASSSSSSGPYNEQFF	TGTGCCAGCAGCTCATCCAGTAGCGGACCCTACAATGAGCAGTTCTTC
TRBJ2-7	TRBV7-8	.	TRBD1	CASSLASSIGTGFYEQYF	TGTGCCAGCAGCTTAGCCTCTTCTATCGGGACAGGGTTCTACGAGCAGTACTTC
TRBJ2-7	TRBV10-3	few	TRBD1	CAISVGTGIVEQYF	TGTGCCATCAGTGTCGGGACAGGGATCGTCGAGCAGTACTTC
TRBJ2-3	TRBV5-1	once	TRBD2	CASSLLAGAYTQYF	TGCGCCAGCAGCTTACTAGCGGGGGCCTATACGCAGTATTTT
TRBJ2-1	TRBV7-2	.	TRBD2	CASSITSGNSYNEQFF	TGTGCCAGCAGCATTACTAGCGGGAACTCCTACAATGAGCAGTTCTTC
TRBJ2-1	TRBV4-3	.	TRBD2	CASSQDLLAGVYNEQFF	TGCGCCAGCAGCCAAGATCTTCTTGCGGGGGTGTACAATGAGCAGTTCTTC
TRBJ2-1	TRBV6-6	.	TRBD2	CASRSSGKYEQFF	TGTGCCAGCAGATCTAGCGGGAAATATGAGCAGTTCTTC
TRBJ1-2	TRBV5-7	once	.	CASGGSVVYGYTF	TGTGCCAGTGGAGGGAGTGTTGTATATGGCTACACCTTC
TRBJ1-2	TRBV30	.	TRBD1	CAWSQGQGYTF	TGTGCCTGGTCACAGGGGCAAGGCTACACCTTC
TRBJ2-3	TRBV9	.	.	CASSVERNTDTQYF	TGTGCCAGCAGCGTAGAGAGAAACACAGATACGCAGTATTTT
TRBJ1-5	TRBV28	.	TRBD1	CASNTGGSNQPQHF	TGTGCCAGCAACACAGGGGGGAGCAATCAGCCCCAGCATTTT
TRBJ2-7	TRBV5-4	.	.	CASSLGQGPDYEQYF	TGTGCCAGCAGCTTGGGGCAGGGCCCAGACTACGAGCAGTACTTC
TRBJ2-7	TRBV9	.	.	CASSVAQGRDEQYF	TGTGCCAGCAGCGTAGCTCAGGGTAGGGACGAGCAGTACTTC
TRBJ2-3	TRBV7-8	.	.	CASSRERVDTQYF	TGTGCCAGCAGCCGCGAGAGAGTAGATACGCAGTATTTT
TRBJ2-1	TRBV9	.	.	CASSVGGGSNEQFF	TGTGCCAGCAGCGTAGGGGGCGGATCAAATGAGCAGTTCTTC
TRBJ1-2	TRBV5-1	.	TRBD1	CASSLGQGNYGYTF	TGCGCCAGCAGCTTGGGACAGGGCAACTATGGCTACACCTTC
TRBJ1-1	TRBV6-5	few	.	CASSYFPSGGTEAFF	TGTGCCAGCAGTTACTTCCCAAGCGGGGGGACTGAAGCTTTCTTT
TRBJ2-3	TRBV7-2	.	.	CASSLGRGGYTQYF	TGTGCCAGCAGCTTGGGTAGGGGGGGGTATACGCAGTATTTT
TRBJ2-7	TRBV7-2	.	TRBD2	CASSSMASGGEYEQYF	TGTGCCAGCAGCTCCATGGCTAGCGGGGGGGAGTACGAGCAGTACTTC
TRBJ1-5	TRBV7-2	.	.	CASSPRSNQPQHF	TGTGCCAGCAGCCCTAGGAGCAATCAGCCCCAGCATTTT
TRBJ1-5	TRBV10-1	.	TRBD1	CARGEEGARDSNPNQPQHF	TGCGCCAGGGGGGAAGAGGGGGCCCGGGACTCAAACCCCAATCAGCCCCAGCATTTT
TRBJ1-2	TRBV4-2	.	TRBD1	CASSQGTGAINYGYTF	TGTGCCAGCAGCCAGGGGACAGGGGCCATTAACTATGGCTACACCTTC
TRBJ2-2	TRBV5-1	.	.	CAIRTENTGELFF	TGCGCCATACGGACAGAAAACACCGGGGAGCTGTTTTTT
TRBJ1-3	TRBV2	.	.	CASSVLSGNTIYF	TGTGCCAGCAGTGTCCTCTCTGGAAACACCATATATTTT
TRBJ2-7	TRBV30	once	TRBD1	CAWSFRDRSYEQYF	TGTGCCTGGAGCTTCCGGGACAGATCCTACGAGCAGTACTTC
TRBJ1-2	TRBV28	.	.	CASTLLGARGYTF	TGTGCCAGCACCCTGCTGGGGGCACGGGGCTACACCTTC
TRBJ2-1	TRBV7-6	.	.	CASSLTVRGLVYNEQFF	TGTGCCAGCAGCTTAACGGTTCGAGGCCTAGTGTACAATGAGCAGTTCTTC
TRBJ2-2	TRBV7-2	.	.	CASSLQVPGELFF	TGTGCCAGCAGTTTACAGGTCCCCGGGGAGCTGTTTTTT